These 3 T cell receptor beta chains share one sample of origin, sequenced in a study of T-cell reconstitution after alpha-beta-depleted transplantation in children. Construction of the TCRbeta library involved unique molecular identifiers. TCRdb processed the PCR reads anew with MiXCR; each CDR3 protein has one entry. The data hold hundreds of thousands of distinct CDR3 sequences, with 15% to 20% observed a single time. Sequences were derived from PBMCs, mostly from graft donor cells, sampled 360 days after TCRalphabeta/CD19-depleted stem cell transplant. All receptors come from a boy under three years old who had a stem cell transplant for Wiskott-Aldrich syndrome, so the T cells may come from the graft donor.

This clonotype was seen repeatedly, ten times or more. V gene TRBV5-1 combines with J gene TRBJ2-5; no reliable D call. The CDR3 has 11 amino acids. Germline lookup yields CDR1 SGHRS and CDR2 YFSETQ. V shed 4 bases and J shed 3 bases, with 4 bases lying between them. The CDR3 coding sequence is TGCGCCAGCAGCCGGGAAGAGACCCAGTACTTC. Translated: CASSREETQYF.

This clonotype was observed a handful of times. V and J are TRBV12-3 or TRBV12-4 and TRBJ1-2; 9 bases map to TRBD1. The CDR3 has 14 residues. V lost 4 bases, J lost 5 bases, and 5 bases stayed unmatched. In DNA form, the CDR3 reads TGTGCCAGCAGTTCACGGGACAGGGCTTATGGCTACACCTTC. It codes for CASSSRDRAYGYTF.

This chain connects TRBV12-3 or TRBV12-4 to TRBJ2-5; perhaps TRBD2 as D (6 bases). The CDR3 runs to 15 residues. V was cut by 2 bases and J by 1 base, with 11 bases left in between. The CDR3 reads CASSLFGRFQETQYF. The CDR3 DNA is TGTGCCAGCAGTTTATTCGGGAGATTCCAAGAGACCCAGTACTTC.